This T cell receptor (beta chain) was observed in a study of blood T cell repertoires in COVID-19. Study overall: Spain, Italy and the United States supplied samples that represented acute and convalescent COVID-19. From T cells, B-cell-depleted T cells, or PBMCs came the material, which was cDNA or gDNA.

In the authors' methods: From reference gene primer amplification, estimates of nucleated cell counts were derived. TCRdb's copy holds only in-frame clones and misses some; the assay was immunoSEQ multiplex PCR. The V and J calls and clone size come from that table; D and trimming were worked out from the DNA. The table has roughly 140,000 clones, 76% seen once. The material sequenced was peripheral blood. The TCR originated in a woman older than 75 with acute or convalescent COVID-19.

CDR3 residues: CASSHSRRGYTF. In nucleotides, the CDR3 is TGTGCCAGCAGCCATTCGCGCAGGGGCTACACCTTC. V gene TRBV3-1 (or the pseudogene TRBV3-2) combines with J gene TRBJ1-2; D is unclear. The CDR3 has 12 amino acids. The germline V gene has CDR1 LGHDT and CDR2 YNNKEL (reference sequence). V lost 3 bases and J lost 8, with 10 bases in between.